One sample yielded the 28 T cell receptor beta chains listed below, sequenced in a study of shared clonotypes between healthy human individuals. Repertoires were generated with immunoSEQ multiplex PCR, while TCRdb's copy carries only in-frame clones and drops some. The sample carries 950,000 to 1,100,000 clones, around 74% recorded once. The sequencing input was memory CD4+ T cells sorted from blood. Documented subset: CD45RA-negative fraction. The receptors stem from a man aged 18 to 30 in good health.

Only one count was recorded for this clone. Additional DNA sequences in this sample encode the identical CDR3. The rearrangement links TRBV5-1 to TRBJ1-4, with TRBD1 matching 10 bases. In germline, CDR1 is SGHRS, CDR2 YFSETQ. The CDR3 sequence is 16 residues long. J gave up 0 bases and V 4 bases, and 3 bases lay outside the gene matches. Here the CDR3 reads CASSLTGGSTNEKLFF. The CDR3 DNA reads TGCGCCAGCAGCCTGACAGGGGGCTCAACTAATGAAAAACTGTTTTTT.

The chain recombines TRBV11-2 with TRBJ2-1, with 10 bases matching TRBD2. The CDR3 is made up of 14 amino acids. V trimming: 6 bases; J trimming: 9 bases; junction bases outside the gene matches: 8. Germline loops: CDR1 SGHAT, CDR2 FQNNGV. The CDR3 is CASSSGGSIVEQFF. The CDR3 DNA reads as TGTGCCAGCAGTAGCGGGGGGAGCATTGTTGAGCAGTTCTTC.

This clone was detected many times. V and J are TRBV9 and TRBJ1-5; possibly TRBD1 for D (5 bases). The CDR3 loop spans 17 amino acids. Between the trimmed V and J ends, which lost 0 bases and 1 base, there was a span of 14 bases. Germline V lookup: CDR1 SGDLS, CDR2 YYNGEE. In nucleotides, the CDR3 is TGTGCCAGCAGCGTAGATATAGGGGAAGAAAGCAATCAGCCCCAGCATTTT. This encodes CASSVDIGEESNQPQHF.

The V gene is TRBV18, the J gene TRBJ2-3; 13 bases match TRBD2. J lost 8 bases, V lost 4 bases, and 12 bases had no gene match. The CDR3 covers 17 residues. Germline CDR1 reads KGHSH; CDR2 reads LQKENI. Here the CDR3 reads CASSRLTSGRALGTQYF. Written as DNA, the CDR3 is TGTGCCAGCTCACGTCTTACTAGCGGGAGGGCCTTGGGTACGCAGTATTTT.

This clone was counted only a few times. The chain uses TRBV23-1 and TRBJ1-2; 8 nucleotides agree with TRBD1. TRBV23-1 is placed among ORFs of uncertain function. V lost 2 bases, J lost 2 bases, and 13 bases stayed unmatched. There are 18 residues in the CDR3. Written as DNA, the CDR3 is TGCGCCAGCAGTCAAGCGTTTATTGCGACAGGGGCGAACTATGGCTACACCTTC. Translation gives CASSQAFIATGANYGYTF.

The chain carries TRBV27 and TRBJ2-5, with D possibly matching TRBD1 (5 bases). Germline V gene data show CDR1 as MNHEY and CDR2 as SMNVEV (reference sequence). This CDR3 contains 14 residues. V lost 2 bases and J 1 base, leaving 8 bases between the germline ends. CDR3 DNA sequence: TGTGCCAGCAGTTTACAGGGTAGCCAAGAGACCCAGTACTTC. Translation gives CASSLQGSQETQYF.

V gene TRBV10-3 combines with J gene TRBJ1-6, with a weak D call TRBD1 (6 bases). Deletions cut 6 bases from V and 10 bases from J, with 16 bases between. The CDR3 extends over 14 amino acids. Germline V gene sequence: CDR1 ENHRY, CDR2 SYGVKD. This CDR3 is CAIRDGGGSSPLHF. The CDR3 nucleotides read TGTGCCATCAGGGACGGGGGGGGCAGCTCACCCCTCCACTTT.

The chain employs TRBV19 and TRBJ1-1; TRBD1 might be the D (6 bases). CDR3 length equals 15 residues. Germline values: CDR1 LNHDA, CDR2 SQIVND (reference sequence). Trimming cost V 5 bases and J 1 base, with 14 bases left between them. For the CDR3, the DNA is TGTGCCAGTAGTGGGGGACACCTACGGAACACTGAAGCTTTCTTT. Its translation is CASSGGHLRNTEAFF. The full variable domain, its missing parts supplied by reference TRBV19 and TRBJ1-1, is DGGITQSPKYLFRKEGQNVTLSCEQNLNHDAMYWYRQDPGQGLRLIYYSQIVNDFQKGDIAEGYSVSREKKESFPLTVTSAQKNPTAFYLCASSGGHLRNTEAFFGQGTRLTVV.

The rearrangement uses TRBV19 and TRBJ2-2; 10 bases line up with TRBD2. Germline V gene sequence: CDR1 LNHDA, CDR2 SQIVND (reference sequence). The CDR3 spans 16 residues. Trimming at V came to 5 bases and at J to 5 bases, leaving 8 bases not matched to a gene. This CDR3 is CASSRVASGSTGELFF. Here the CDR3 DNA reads TGTGCCAGTAGTCGGGTTGCTAGCGGGAGTACCGGGGAGCTGTTTTTT. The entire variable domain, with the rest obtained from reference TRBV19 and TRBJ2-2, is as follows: DGGITQSPKYLFRKEGQNVTLSCEQNLNHDAMYWYRQDPGQGLRLIYYSQIVNDFQKGDIAEGYSVSREKKESFPLTVTSAQKNPTAFYLCASSRVASGSTGELFFGEGSRLTVL.

The CDR3 bases are TGTGCCAGCAGCTTAGGGGTTACTAGCGGTTCTTACAATGAGCAGTTCTTC. This translates into CASSLGVTSGSYNEQFF. The rearrangement links TRBV7-9 to TRBJ2-1; 8 nucleotides agree with TRBD2. Germline CDR1 is SEHNR and CDR2 is FQNEAQ (reference sequence). The CDR3 extends over 17 amino acids. J gave up 4 bases and V 1 base, and 9 bases lay outside the gene matches.

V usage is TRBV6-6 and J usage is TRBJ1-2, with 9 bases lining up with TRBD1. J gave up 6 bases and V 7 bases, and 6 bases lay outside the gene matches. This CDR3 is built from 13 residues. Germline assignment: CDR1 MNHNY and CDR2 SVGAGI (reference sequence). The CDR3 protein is CASNDRGMNGYTF. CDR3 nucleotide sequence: TGTGCCAGCAATGACAGGGGGATGAATGGCTACACCTTC.

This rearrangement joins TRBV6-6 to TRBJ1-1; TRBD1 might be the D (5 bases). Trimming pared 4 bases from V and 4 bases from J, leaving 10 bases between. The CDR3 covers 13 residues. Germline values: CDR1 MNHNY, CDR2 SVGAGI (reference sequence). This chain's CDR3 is CASSFRVGTEAFF. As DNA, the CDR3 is TGTGCCAGCAGTTTCAGGGTGGGCACTGAAGCTTTCTTT.

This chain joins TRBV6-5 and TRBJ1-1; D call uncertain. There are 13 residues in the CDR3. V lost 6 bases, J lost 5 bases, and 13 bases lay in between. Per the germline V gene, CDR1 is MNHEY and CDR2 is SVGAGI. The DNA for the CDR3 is TGTGCCAGCAGCCCAAAGATCAGGACTGAAGCTTTCTTT. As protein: CASSPKIRTEAFF.

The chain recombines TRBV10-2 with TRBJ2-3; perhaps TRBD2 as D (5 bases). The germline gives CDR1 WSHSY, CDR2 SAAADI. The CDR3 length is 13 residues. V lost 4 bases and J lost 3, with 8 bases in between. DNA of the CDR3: TGCGCCAGCAGTGGGAGGTGGACAGATACGCAGTATTTT. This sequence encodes CASSGRWTDTQYF.

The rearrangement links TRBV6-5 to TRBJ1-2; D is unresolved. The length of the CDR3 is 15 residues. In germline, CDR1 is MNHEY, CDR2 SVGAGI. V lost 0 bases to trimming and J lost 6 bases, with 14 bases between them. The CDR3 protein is CASSYSAAFVDGYTF. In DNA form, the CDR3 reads TGTGCCAGCAGTTACTCGGCCGCCTTTGTGGATGGCTACACCTTC.

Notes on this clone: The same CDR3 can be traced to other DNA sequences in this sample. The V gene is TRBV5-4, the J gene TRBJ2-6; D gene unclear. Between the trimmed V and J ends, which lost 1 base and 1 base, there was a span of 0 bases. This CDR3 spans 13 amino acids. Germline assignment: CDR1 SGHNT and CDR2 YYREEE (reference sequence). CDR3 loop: CASSLSGANVLTF. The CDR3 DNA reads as TGTGCCAGCAGCTTGTCTGGGGCCAACGTCCTGACTTTC. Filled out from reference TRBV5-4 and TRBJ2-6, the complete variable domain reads ETGVTQSPTHLIKTRGQQVTLRCSSQSGHNTVSWYQQALGQGPQFIFQYYREEENGRGNFPPRFSGLQFPNYSSELNVNALELDDSALYLCASSLSGANVLTFGAGSRLTVL.

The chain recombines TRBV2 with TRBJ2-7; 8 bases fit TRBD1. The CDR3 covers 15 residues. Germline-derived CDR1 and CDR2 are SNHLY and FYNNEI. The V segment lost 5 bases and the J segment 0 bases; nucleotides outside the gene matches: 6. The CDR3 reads CASSLDRGSSYEQYF. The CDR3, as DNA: TGTGCCAGCAGTTTAGACAGGGGAAGCTCCTACGAGCAGTACTTC. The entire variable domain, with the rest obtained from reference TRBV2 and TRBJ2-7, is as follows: EPEVTQTPSHQVTQMGQEVILRCVPISNHLYFYWYRQILGQKVEFLVSFYNNEISEKSEIFDDQFSVERPDGSNFTLKIRSTKLEDSAMYFCASSLDRGSSYEQYFGPGTRLTVT.

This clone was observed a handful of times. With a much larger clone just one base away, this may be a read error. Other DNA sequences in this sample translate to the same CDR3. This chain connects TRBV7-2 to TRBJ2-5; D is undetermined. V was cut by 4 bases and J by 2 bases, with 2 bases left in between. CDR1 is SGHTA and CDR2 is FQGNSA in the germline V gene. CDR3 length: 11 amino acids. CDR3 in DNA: TGTGCCAGCAGCTCGCAAGAGACCCAGTACTTC. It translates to CASSSQETQYF.

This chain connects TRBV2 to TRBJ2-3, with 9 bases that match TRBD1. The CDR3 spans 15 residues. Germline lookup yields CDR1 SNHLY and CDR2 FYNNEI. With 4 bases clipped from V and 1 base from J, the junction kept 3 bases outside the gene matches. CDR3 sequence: CASSVRDRGTDTQYF. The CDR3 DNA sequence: TGTGCCAGCAGTGTAAGGGACAGGGGCACAGATACGCAGTATTTT.

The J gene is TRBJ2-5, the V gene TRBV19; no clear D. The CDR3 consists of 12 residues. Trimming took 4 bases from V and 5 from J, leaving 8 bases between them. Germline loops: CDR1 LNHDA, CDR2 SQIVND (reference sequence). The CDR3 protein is CASSNNRETQYF. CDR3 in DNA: TGTGCCAGTAGTAATAATAGGGAGACCCAGTACTTC.

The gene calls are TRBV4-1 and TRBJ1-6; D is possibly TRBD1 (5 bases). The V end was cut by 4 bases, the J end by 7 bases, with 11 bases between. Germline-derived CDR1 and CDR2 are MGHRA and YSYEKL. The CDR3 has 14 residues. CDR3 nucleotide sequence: TGCGCCAGCAGCCTGGACATGGTCAATTCACCCCTCCACTTT. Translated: CASSLDMVNSPLHF.

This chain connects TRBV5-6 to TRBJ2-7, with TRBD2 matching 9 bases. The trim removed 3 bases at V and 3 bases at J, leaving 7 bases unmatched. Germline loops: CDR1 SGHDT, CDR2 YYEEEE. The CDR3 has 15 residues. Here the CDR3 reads CASSYGRGGIYEQYF. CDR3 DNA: TGTGCCAGCAGCTACGGGCGGGGGGGAATCTACGAGCAGTACTTC.

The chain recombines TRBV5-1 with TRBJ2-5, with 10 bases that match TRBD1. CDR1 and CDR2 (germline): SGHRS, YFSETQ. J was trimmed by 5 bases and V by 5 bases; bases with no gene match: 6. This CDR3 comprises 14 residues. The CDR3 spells CASSKTGGRETQYF. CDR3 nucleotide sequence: TGCGCCAGCAGTAAGACAGGGGGCCGTGAGACCCAGTACTTC.

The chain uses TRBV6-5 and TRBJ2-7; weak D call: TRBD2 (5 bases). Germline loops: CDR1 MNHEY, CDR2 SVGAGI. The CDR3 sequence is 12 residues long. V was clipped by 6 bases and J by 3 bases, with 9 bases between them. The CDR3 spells CASSTGSYEQYF. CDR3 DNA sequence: TGTGCCAGCAGCACGGGGAGCTACGAGCAGTACTTC.

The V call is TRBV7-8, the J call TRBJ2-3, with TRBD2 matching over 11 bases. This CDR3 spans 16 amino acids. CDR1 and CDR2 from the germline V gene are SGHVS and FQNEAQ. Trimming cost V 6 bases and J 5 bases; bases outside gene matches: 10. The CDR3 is CASRPLAGGLLDTQYF. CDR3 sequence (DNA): TGTGCCAGCAGACCATTAGCGGGAGGGCTCTTAGATACGCAGTATTTT.

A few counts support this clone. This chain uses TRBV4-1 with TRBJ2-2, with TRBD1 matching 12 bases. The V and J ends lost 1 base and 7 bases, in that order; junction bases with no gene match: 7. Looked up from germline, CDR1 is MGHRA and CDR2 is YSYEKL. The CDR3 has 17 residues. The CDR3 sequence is CASSQAGQGARNGELFF. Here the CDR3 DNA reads TGCGCCAGCAGCCAAGCGGGACAGGGGGCGCGTAACGGGGAGCTGTTTTTT.

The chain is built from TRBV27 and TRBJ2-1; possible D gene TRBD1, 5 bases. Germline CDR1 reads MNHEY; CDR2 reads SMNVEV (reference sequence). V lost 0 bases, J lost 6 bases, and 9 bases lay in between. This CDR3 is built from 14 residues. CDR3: CASSLSPRVNEQFF. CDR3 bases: TGTGCCAGCAGTTTATCACCCAGGGTCAATGAGCAGTTCTTC.

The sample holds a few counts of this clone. CDR3 nucleotide sequence: TGTGCCAGCAGGTCCGGGACAGGCTGGGATGGCTACACCTTC. Translated: CASRSGTGWDGYTF. V usage is TRBV28 and J usage is TRBJ1-2; 8 bases match TRBD1. With 6 bases clipped from V and 6 bases from J, the junction kept 9 bases outside the gene matches. This CDR3 comprises 14 residues. Germline assignment: CDR1 MDHEN and CDR2 SYDVKM.